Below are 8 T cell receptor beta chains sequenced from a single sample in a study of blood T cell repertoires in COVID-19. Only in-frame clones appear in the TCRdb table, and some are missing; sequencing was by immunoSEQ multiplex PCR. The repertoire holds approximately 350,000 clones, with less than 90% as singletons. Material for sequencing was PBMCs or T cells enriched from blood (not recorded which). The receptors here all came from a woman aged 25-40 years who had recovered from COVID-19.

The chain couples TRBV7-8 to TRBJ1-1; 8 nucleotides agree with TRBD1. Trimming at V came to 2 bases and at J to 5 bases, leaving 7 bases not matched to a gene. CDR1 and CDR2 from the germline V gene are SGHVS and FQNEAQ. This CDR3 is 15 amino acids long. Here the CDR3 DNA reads TGTGCCAGCAGCTTATCGGCAGGGGGCGCGACTGAAGCTTTCTTT. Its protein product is CASSLSAGGATEAFF.

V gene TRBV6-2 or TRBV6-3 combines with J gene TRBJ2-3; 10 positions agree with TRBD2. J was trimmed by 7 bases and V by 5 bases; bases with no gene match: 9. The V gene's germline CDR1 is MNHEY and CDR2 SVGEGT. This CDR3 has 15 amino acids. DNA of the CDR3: TGTGCCAGCAGTCCCGCAGCGGGAGGGCCGAATACGCAGTATTTT. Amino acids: CASSPAAGGPNTQYF.

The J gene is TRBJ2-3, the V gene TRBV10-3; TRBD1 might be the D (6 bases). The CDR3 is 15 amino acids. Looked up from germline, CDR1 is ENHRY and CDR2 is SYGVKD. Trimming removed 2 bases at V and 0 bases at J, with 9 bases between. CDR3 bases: TGTGCCATCAGTGAGGCACAGGGTAGCACAGATACGCAGTATTTT. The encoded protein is CAISEAQGSTDTQYF.

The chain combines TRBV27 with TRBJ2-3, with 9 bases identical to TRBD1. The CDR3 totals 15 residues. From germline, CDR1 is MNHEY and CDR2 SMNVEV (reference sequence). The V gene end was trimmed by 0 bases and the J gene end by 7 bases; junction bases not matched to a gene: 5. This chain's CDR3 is CASSLSNRGLNTQYF. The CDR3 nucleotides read TGTGCCAGCAGTTTATCGAACAGGGGGCTGAATACGCAGTATTTT.

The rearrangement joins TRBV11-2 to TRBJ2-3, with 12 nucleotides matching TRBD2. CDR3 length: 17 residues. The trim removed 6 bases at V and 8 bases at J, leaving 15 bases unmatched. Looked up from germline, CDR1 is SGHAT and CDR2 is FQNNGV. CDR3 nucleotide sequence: TGTGCCAGCAGGCGCCCCTTTCTAGCGGGGGGGAAATTTACGCAGTATTTT. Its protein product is CASRRPFLAGGKFTQYF.

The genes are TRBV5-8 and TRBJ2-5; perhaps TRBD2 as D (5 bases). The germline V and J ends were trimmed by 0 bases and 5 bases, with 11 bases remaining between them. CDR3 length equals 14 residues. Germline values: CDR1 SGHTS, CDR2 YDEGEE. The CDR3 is CASSLGGRLETQYF. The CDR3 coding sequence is TGTGCCAGCAGCTTGGGAGGGAGATTGGAGACCCAGTACTTC.

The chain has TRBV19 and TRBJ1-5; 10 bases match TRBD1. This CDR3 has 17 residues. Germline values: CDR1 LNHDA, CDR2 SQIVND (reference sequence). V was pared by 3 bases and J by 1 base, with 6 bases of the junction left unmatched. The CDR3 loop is CASSIPRQGASNQPQHF. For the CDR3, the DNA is TGTGCCAGTAGTATCCCCAGACAGGGGGCCAGCAATCAGCCCCAGCATTTT.

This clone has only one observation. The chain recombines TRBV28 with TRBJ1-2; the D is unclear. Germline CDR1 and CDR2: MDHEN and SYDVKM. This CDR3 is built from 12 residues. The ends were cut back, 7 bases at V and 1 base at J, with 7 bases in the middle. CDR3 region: CASTGINYGYTF. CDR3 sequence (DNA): TGTGCCAGCACAGGAATTAACTATGGCTACACCTTC.